This T cell receptor beta chain was identified in a study of blood T cell repertoires in COVID-19. Study-wide context: COVID-19 samples from acute and convalescent phases originated in the United States, Italy and Spain. T cells, B-cell-depleted T cells, or PBMCs provided the cDNA or gDNA that served as material.

This CDR3 spans 14 amino acids. Germline values: CDR1 MNHGY, CDR2 SVAAGI. V gave up 5 bases and J gave up 2 bases, with 12 bases separating them. Per the original methods: Nucleated cell number was recorded as an estimate derived from reference gene primer amplification. Here immunoSEQ multiplex PCR was the method, and the copy in TCRdb shows in-frame clones only, minus some. The V and J calls and clone size come from that table; D and trimming were worked out from the DNA. Among some 130,000 clones listed, 70% to 85% were seen once. Sequencing used peripheral blood. The chain recombines TRBV6-9 with TRBJ2-5, with D unresolved. This TCR was recovered from a man in his fifties or sixties who had recovered from COVID-19. CDR3 protein: CASSRDTTQETQYF. The CDR3 DNA reads TGTGCCAGCAGTCGCGACACCACTCAAGAGACCCAGTACTTC.